This TCR beta chain was profiled in a study of blood T cell repertoires in COVID-19. Study information: PBMCs, B-cell-depleted T cells, or T cells were the source of the cDNA or gDNA that made up the material.

The CDR3 extends over 14 amino acids. The germline CDR1 and CDR2 sequences are MNHNS and SASEGT. V was cut by 3 bases and J by 5 bases, with 13 bases left in between. Assay used: immunoSEQ multiplex PCR; TCRdb lists only in-frame clones, some missing. This table has just under 150,000 clones, roughly 82% appearing once. The chain employs TRBV6-1 and TRBJ1-2, with D tentatively TRBD1 (6 bases). Sample: peripheral blood. The clonotype originates from a human donor in a cohort sampled during active COVID-19. The CDR3 reads CASSERQERYGYTF. The CDR3 nucleotides read TGTGCCAGCAGTGAGAGACAGGAAAGATATGGCTACACCTTC.